This is a list of T cell receptor beta chains from one sample in a study of blood T cells in healthy people across ages. Each CDR3 protein is one row after TCRdb ran MiXCR on the 5' RACE reads. Of about 1.5 million distinct CDR3 sequences listed, approximately 42% are singletons. Sequences were obtained from blood. The source is a woman between 18 and 29 years old in good health. Each CDR3 is given with its conserved first and last residue. D genes are given only for firm matches.

V gene: TRBV5-1
J gene: TRBJ2-1
D gene: TRBD2
CDR3 protein: CASSLGLAGAEEQFF

V gene: TRBV20-1
J gene: TRBJ2-3
D gene: NA
CDR3 protein: CSASGRMLSTDTQYF

V gene: TRBV7-2
J gene: TRBJ1-1
D gene: TRBD1
CDR3 protein: CASSPDRVIYNTEAFF

V gene: TRBV21-1
J gene: NA
D gene: NA
CDR3 protein: CASSKIMGTSQETQFF

V gene: TRBV7-2
J gene: TRBJ1-2
D gene: NA
CDR3 protein: CASSLALAGQIYTF

V gene: TRBV7-8
J gene: TRBJ2-5
D gene: NA
CDR3 protein: CASSTSSPPQGTQYF

V gene: TRBV6-5
J gene: TRBJ1-2
D gene: NA
CDR3 protein: CASSYSKLGGYTF

V gene: TRBV20-1
J gene: TRBJ2-1
D gene: NA
CDR3 protein: CSARDVGNEQFF

V gene: TRBV28
J gene: TRBJ1-2
D gene: NA
CDR3 protein: CASSLFPNYGYTF

V gene: TRBV6-2/TRBV6-3
J gene: TRBJ1-5
D gene: NA
CDR3 protein: CASTKFGVQPQHF

V gene: TRBV5-1
J gene: TRBJ2-1
D gene: NA
CDR3 protein: CASSADNMHEQFF

V gene: TRBV7-3
J gene: TRBJ2-3
D gene: NA
CDR3 protein: CASSRERGAFGQYF

V gene: TRBV7-9
J gene: TRBJ2-7
D gene: TRBD1
CDR3 protein: CASSQGGQISYEQYF

V gene: TRBV29-1
J gene: TRBJ2-3
D gene: TRBD2
CDR3 protein: CSVEDLGSGRAADTQYF

V gene: TRBV4-1
J gene: TRBJ2-5
D gene: NA
CDR3 protein: CASSQGLQGQETQYF

V gene: TRBV2
J gene: TRBJ2-1
D gene: TRBD2
CDR3 protein: CASSEFPGTSGHSYNEQFF

V gene: TRBV21-1
J gene: TRBJ2-4
D gene: NA
CDR3 protein: CASSKKAMGQFKNIQYF

V gene: TRBV7-2
J gene: TRBJ1-2
D gene: NA
CDR3 protein: CASSLERTNYGYTF

V gene: TRBV4-3
J gene: TRBJ2-6
D gene: NA
CDR3 protein: CASSLDDSGANVLTF

V gene: TRBV7-2
J gene: TRBJ1-5
D gene: NA
CDR3 protein: CASSFAREGNQPQHF

V gene: TRBV15
J gene: TRBJ1-2
D gene: NA
CDR3 protein: CATSREGLNYGYTF